Included here is one T cell receptor (beta chain) sequence, with context. The antigen is undetermined. The sample is drawn from a study of glioma-infiltrating T cells after dendritic cell vaccination. Study background: Monocyte-derived dendritic cells, cultured about 7 days with IL-4 and GM-CSF, were pulsed with autologous tumor lysate. General study findings and limits: TCR clonality showed no direct relationship with survival.

The PCR used 60 V beta and 13 J beta primers. Assay used: immunoSEQ multiplex PCR; TCRdb lists only in-frame clones, some missing. The sample contains tens of thousands of clones, approximately 90% of which appear only once. This specimen was blood, taken before dendritic cell vaccination. The receptor was derived from a human donor with glioblastoma.

The CDR3 coding sequence is TGTGCCAGCAGTACCTTGGGACAGGGAGGTGAAAAACTGTTTTTT. Amino acids: CASSTLGQGGEKLFF. The chain combines TRBV6-1 with TRBJ1-4, with TRBD1 matching over 9 bases. Germline-derived CDR1 and CDR2 are MNHNS and SASEGT. The V gene end was trimmed by 5 bases and the J gene end by 7 bases; junction bases not matched to a gene: 8. There are 15 residues in the CDR3.